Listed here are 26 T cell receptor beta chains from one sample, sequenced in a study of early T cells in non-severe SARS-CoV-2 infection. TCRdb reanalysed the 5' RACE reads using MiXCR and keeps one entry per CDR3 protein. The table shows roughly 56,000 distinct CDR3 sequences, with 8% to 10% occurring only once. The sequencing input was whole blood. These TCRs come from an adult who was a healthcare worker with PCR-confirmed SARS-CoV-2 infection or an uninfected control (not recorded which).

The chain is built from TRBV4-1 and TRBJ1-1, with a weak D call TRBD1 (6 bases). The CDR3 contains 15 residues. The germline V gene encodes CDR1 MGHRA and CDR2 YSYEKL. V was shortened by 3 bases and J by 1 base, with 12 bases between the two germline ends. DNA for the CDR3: TGCGCCAGCAGCCATCCGGACAGACCGAACACTGAAGCTTTCTTT. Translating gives CASSHPDRPNTEAFF.

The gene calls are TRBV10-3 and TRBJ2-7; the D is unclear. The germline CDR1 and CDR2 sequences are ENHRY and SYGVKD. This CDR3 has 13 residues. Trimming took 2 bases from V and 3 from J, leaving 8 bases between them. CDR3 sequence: CAISEGPGYEQYV. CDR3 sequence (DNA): TGTGCCATCAGTGAGGGGCCGGGCTACGAGCAGTACGTC.

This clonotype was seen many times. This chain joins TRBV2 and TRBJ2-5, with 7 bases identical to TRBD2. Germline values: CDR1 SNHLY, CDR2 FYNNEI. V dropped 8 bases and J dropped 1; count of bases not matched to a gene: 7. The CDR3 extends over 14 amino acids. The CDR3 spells CASRGGTTQETQYF. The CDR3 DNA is TGTGCCAGCCGCGGTGGGACTACCCAAGAGACCCAGTACTTC.

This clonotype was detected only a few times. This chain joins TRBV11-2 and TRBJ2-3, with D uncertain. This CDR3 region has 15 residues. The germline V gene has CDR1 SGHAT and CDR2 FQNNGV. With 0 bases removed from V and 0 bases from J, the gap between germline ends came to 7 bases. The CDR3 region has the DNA TGTGCCAGCAGCTTAGAGGCTAAAAGCACAGATACGCAGTATTTT. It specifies CASSLEAKSTDTQYF.

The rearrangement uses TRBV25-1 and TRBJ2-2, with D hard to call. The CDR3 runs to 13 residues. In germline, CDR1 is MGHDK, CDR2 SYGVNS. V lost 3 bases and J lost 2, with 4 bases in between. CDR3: CASSDINTGELFF. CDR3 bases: TGTGCCAGCAGTGATATAAACACCGGGGAGCTGTTTTTT.

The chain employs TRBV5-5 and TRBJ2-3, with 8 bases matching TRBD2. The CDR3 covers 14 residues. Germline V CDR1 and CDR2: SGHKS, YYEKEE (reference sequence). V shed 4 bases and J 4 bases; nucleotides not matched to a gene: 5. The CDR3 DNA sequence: TGTGCCAGCAGCCAACGGGGGGGCCCAGATACGCAGTATTTT. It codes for CASSQRGGPDTQYF.

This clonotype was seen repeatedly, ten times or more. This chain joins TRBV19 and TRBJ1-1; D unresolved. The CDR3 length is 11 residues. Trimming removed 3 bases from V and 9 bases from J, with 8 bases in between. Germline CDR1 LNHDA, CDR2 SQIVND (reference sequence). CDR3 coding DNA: TGTGCCAGTAGTATCGGGGAAAAAGCTTTCTTT. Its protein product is CASSIGEKAFF.

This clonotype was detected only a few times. The CDR3 DNA sequence: TGTGCCAGCAGCTCCCAACCGCAAACGTCTAGCGGCGAGCAGTTCTTC. Protein product: CASSSQPQTSSGEQFF. This chain uses TRBV7-2 with TRBJ2-1; 7 bases align to TRBD2. Germline CDR1 is SGHTA and CDR2 is FQGNSA. This CDR3 comprises 16 residues. With 4 bases clipped from V and 10 bases from J, the junction kept 16 bases outside the gene matches.

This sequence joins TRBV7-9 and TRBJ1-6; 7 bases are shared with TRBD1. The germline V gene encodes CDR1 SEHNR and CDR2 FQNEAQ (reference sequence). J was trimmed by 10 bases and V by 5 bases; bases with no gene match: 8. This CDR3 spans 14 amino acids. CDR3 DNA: TGTGCCAGCAGCGTCGACAGGGTAAAGTCACCCCTCCACTTT. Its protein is CASSVDRVKSPLHF.

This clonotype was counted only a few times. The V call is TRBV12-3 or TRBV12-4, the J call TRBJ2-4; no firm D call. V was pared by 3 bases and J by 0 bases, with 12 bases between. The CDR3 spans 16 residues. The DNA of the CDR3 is TGTGCCAGCAGTTTCCGGCAAGACGGAGCCAAAAACATTCAGTACTTC. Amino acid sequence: CASSFRQDGAKNIQYF.

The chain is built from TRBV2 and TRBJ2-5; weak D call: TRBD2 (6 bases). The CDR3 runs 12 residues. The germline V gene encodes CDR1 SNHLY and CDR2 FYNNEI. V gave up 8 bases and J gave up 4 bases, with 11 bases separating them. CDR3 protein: CASGRRGETQYF. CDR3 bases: TGTGCCAGCGGACGGAGGGGAGAGACCCAGTACTTC.

In DNA, the CDR3 is TGTGCCAGCAGTGCATACAGGGAGGGTGGGAATGAGCAGTTCTTC. This encodes CASSAYREGGNEQFF. The chain carries TRBV6-1 and TRBJ2-1, with D maybe TRBD2 (7 bases). The CDR3 has 15 residues. The germline V gene encodes CDR1 MNHNS and CDR2 SASEGT. Between the trimmed V and J ends, which lost 4 bases and 7 bases, there was a span of 17 bases.

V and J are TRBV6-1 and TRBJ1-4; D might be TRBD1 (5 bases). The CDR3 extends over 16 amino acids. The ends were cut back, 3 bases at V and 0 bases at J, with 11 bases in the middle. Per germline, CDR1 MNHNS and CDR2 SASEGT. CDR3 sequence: CASSDLLGATNEKLFF. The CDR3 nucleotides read TGTGCCAGCAGTGATCTATTAGGGGCAACTAATGAAAAACTGTTTTTT.

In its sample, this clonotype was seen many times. The CDR3 loop reads CASVIRGTEAFF. CDR3 DNA: TGTGCCAGCGTTATCAGGGGCACTGAAGCTTTCTTT. The chain links TRBV6-1 to TRBJ1-1; possibly TRBD1 for D (6 bases). V lost 8 bases and J lost 4, with 11 bases in between. From germline, CDR1 is MNHNS and CDR2 SASEGT. The CDR3 runs 12 residues.

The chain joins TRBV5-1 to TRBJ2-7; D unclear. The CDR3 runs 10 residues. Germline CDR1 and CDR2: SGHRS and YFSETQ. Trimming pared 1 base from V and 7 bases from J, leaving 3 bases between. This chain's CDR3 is CASSLWEQYV. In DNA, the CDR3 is TGCGCCAGCAGCTTGTGGGAGCAGTACGTC.

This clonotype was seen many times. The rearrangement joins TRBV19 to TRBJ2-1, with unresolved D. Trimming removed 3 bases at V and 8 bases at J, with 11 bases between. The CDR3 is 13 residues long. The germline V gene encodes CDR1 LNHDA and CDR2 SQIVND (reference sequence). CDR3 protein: CASSILGPHEQFF. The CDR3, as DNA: TGTGCCAGTAGTATCCTAGGTCCCCATGAGCAGTTCTTC.

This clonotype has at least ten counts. The CDR3 bases are TGCGCCAGCAGCTTAATAGCGTTTGGGCATGAGCAGTTCTTC. Its translation is CASSLIAFGHEQFF. The chain links TRBV5-1 to TRBJ2-1, with TRBD2 as a possible D gene (5 bases). The germline V gene encodes CDR1 SGHRS and CDR2 YFSETQ. The CDR3 loop spans 14 amino acids. The V end was cut by 2 bases, the J end by 8 bases, with 14 bases between.

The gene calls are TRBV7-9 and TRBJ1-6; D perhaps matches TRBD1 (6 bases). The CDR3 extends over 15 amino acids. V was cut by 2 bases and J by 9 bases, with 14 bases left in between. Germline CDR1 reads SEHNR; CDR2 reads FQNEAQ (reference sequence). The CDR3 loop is CASSLSRGGISPLHF. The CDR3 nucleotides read TGTGCCAGCAGCTTAAGCAGGGGTGGGATTTCACCCCTCCACTTT.

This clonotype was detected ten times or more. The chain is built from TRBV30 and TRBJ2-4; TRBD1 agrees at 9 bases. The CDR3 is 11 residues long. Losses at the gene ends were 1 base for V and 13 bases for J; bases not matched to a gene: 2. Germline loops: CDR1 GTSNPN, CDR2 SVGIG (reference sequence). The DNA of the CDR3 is TGTGCCTGGAGTGCCGGGACAGGGCAGTACTTC. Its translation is CAWSAGTGQYF.

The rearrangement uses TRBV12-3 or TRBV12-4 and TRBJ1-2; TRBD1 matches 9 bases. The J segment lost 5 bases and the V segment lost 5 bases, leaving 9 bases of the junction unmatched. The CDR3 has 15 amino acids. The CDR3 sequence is CASSRKLDRGYGYTF. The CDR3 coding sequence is TGTGCCAGCAGTCGCAAATTGGACAGGGGTTATGGCTACACCTTC.

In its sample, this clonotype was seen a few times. The CDR3, as DNA: TGCGCCAGCAGCTCCCTAAGTACCACAGATACGCAGTATTTT. Its protein is CASSSLSTTDTQYF. The chain recombines TRBV5-1 with TRBJ2-3; D is unresolved. Between the trimmed V and J ends, which lost 3 bases and 2 bases, there was a span of 10 bases. The CDR3 length is 14 residues. Germline CDR1 SGHRS, CDR2 YFSETQ. Full variable domain (outside the CDR3, taken from reference TRBV5-1 and TRBJ2-3): KAGVTQTPRYLIKTRGQQVTLSCSPISGHRSVSWYQQTPGQGLQFLFEYFSETQRNKGNFPGRFSGRQFSNSRSEMNVSTLELGDSALYLCASSSLSTTDTQYFGPGTRLTVL.

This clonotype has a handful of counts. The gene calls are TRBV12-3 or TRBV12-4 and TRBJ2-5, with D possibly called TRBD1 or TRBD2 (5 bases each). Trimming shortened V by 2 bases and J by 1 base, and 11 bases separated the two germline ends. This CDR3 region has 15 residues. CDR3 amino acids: CASSLWQGPQETQYF. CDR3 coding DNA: TGTGCCAGCAGTTTATGGCAGGGACCCCAAGAGACCCAGTACTTC.

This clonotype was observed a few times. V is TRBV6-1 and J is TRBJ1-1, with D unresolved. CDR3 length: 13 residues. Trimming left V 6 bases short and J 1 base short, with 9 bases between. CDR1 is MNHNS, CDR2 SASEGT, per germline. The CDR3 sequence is CASRPASNTEAFF. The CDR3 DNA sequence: TGTGCCAGCAGACCGGCTTCGAACACTGAAGCTTTCTTT.

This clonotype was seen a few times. The CDR3 reads CASGDRIATNEKLFF. As DNA, the CDR3 is TGTGCCAGCGGTGACAGGATTGCAACTAATGAAAAACTGTTTTTT. The V and J genes are TRBV27 and TRBJ1-4, with D possibly being TRBD1 (6 bases). V was clipped by 8 bases and J by 0 bases, with 13 bases between them. The CDR3 is 15 amino acids. CDR1 and CDR2 (germline): MNHEY, SMNVEV (reference sequence).

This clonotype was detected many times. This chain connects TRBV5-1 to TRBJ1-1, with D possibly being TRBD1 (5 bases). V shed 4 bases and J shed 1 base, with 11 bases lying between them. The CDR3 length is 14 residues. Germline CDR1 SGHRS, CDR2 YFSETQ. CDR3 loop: CASSLGHKNTEAFF. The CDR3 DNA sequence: TGCGCCAGCAGCCTAGGACACAAGAACACTGAAGCTTTCTTT.

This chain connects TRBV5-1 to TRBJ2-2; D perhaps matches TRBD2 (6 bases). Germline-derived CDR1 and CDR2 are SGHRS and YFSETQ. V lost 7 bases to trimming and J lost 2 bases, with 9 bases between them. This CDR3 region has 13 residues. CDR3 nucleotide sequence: TGCGCCAGCGGCGGGGTAAACACCGGGGAGCTGTTTTTT. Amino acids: CASGGVNTGELFF. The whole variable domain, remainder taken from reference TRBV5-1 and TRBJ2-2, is KAGVTQTPRYLIKTRGQQVTLSCSPISGHRSVSWYQQTPGQGLQFLFEYFSETQRNKGNFPGRFSGRQFSNSRSEMNVSTLELGDSALYLCASGGVNTGELFFGEGSRLTVL.